Below are 21 T cell receptor beta chains sequenced from a single sample in a study of response to subunit inactivated influenza vaccine. MiXCR, run by TCRdb on the RT-PCR reads, gives a single entry per CDR3 protein. The repertoire holds around 470,000 distinct CDR3 sequences, with approximately 7.3% as singletons. Sequenced material: PBMCs from blood, taken less than 30 months after vaccination. The receptors were gathered from a man aged 50 to 69 who received an inactivated influenza vaccine.

The table lists this clonotype with many counts. The V and J genes are TRBV20-1 and TRBJ2-3; the match to TRBD2 covers 7 bases. Germline V gene sequence: CDR1 DFQATT, CDR2 SNEGSKA (reference sequence). The CDR3 is 14 residues long. V lost 2 bases, J lost 1 base, and 3 bases stayed unmatched. The CDR3 here is CSARTRGGTDTQYF. The CDR3 DNA sequence: TGCAGTGCTAGAACCCGGGGGGGCACAGATACGCAGTATTTT.

This clonotype occurred many times. The chain links TRBV3-1 to TRBJ1-6, with D uncertain. This CDR3 has 11 residues. Germline lookup yields CDR1 LGHDT and CDR2 YNNKEL (reference sequence). V gave up 4 bases and J gave up 14 bases, with 9 bases separating them. In DNA form, the CDR3 reads TGTGCCAGCAGCCTTAAGGGAACCCTCCACTTT. Its protein is CASSLKGTLHF.

This clonotype has at least ten counts. The germline gene is not matched at one end of the junction; a read error may be the cause. V gene TRBV12-3 or TRBV12-4 combines with J gene TRBJ2-1; 11 bases match TRBD2. The CDR3 sequence is 15 residues long. The CDR3 coding sequence is TGTGCCAGCAGTCCCTTGGTACTAGCGGGGGCTCTCCGGGTCTTC. Translation: CASSPLVLAGALRVF.

This chain joins TRBV7-2 and TRBJ2-5, with no clear D. Germline loops: CDR1 SGHTA, CDR2 FQGNSA. CDR3 length equals 14 residues. V lost 2 bases, J lost 4 bases, and 11 bases lay in between. The CDR3 region is CASSLQTFRETQYF. The CDR3 region has the DNA TGTGCCAGCAGCTTACAGACATTCCGAGAGACCCAGTACTTC.

The chain is built from TRBV20-1 and TRBJ2-5; 8 bases match TRBD1. Trimming at V came to 3 bases and at J to 5 bases, leaving 8 bases not matched to a gene. The CDR3 extends over 14 amino acids. The V gene's germline CDR1 is DFQATT and CDR2 SNEGSKA (reference sequence). The CDR3 nucleotides are TGCAGTGCTAGGTCCGGACAGGGTGTGGAGACCCAGTACTTC. Translating gives CSARSGQGVETQYF.

In this sample, this clonotype turned up many times. The chain is built from TRBV11-2 and TRBJ2-3, with D tentatively TRBD2 (6 bases). Germline V gives CDR1 SGHAT, CDR2 FQNNGV. V gave up 5 bases and J gave up 3 bases, with 12 bases separating them. The length of the CDR3 is 14 residues. The CDR3 is CASSAAGRTDTQYF. The CDR3 coding sequence is TGTGCCAGCAGCGCCGCGGGACGAACAGATACGCAGTATTTT. The full variable domain, rest sourced from reference TRBV11-2 and TRBJ2-3, is EAGVAQSPRYKIIEKRQSVAFWCNPISGHATLYWYQQILGQGPKLLIQFQNNGVVDDSQLPKDRFSAERLKGVDSTLKIQPAKLEDSAVYLCASSAAGRTDTQYFGPGTRLTVL.

This clonotype was seen many times. The J gene is TRBJ2-1, the V gene TRBV6-5; D is uncertain. With 2 bases removed from V and 2 bases from J, the gap between germline ends came to 7 bases. Looked up from germline, CDR1 is MNHEY and CDR2 is SVGAGI. The CDR3 extends over 14 amino acids. CDR3 coding DNA: TGTGCCAGCAGTTACCAAGCTACCTACAATGAGCAGTTCTTC. Its translation is CASSYQATYNEQFF.

The J gene is TRBJ1-5, the V gene TRBV29-1; D is unclear. Germline CDR1 SQVTM, CDR2 ANQGSEA. The CDR3 has 14 residues. V was cut by 7 bases and J by 4 bases, with 17 bases left in between. The CDR3 region is CSAGGTDPNQPQHF. The CDR3 nucleotides read TGCAGCGCTGGAGGCACGGATCCAAATCAGCCCCAGCATTTT.

This clonotype has just a few counts. V gene TRBV24-1 combines with J gene TRBJ1-1; 7 positions agree with TRBD1. This CDR3 region has 15 residues. With V trimmed by 4 bases and J by 7 bases, 11 bases remained unmatched. Germline CDR1 reads KGHDR; CDR2 reads SFDVKD. The CDR3 DNA reads TGTGCCACCAGTGACTCTGAGACAGGGTTGGATGAAGCTTTCTTT. Translated, it gives CATSDSETGLDEAFF.

This chain joins TRBV5-1 and TRBJ1-4, with 8 bases fitting TRBD1. CDR1 and CDR2 from the germline V gene are SGHRS and YFSETQ. The CDR3 contains 14 residues. The junction had 7 bases not matched to a gene; V was cut back by 4 bases and J by 8 bases. CDR3 sequence: CASSTDRELEKLFF. CDR3 sequence (DNA): TGCGCCAGCAGCACGGACAGGGAATTGGAAAAACTGTTTTTT.

This clonotype was seen repeatedly, ten times or more. The chain couples TRBV7-9 to TRBJ2-3; 11 bases map to TRBD2. The CDR3 has 16 amino acids. The germline CDR1 and CDR2 sequences are SEHNR and FQNEAQ (reference sequence). V trimming: 4 bases; J trimming: 2 bases; junction bases outside the gene matches: 5. CDR3: CASSSLAGAFTDTQYF. Written as DNA, the CDR3 is TGTGCCAGCAGCTCACTAGCGGGGGCCTTCACAGATACGCAGTATTTT.

Concerning this clonotype itself: Relative to the germline gene, one junction end is altered; a read error may explain this. The rearrangement uses TRBV24-1 and TRBJ2-3; tentatively, D is TRBD1 (6 bases). Looked up from germline, CDR1 is KGHDR and CDR2 is SFDVKD. CDR3 size: 16 residues. CDR3 region: CSTSDPGDRSTDTQYF. The CDR3 DNA sequence: TGTTCCACCAGTGATCCAGGGGATCGGAGCACAGATACGCAGTATTTT.

Only one count was recorded for this clonotype. For the CDR3, the DNA is TGCGCCAGCAGCCAAAGCGGTGAGGGTCTAGGCTACACCTTC. Translation gives CASSQSGEGLGYTF. The rearrangement links TRBV5-1 to TRBJ1-2; D ambiguous. This CDR3 is 14 amino acids long. Deletions cut 4 bases from V and 8 bases from J, with 18 bases between. Germline loops: CDR1 SGHRS, CDR2 YFSETQ. The variable domain in full, completed from reference TRBV5-1 and TRBJ1-2, reads KAGVTQTPRYLIKTRGQQVTLSCSPISGHRSVSWYQQTPGQGLQFLFEYFSETQRNKGNFPGRFSGRQFSNSRSEMNVSTLELGDSALYLCASSQSGEGLGYTFGSGTRLTVV.

The table lists this clonotype with a few counts. The genes are TRBV7-2 and TRBJ2-1, with 7 positions matching TRBD1. Germline CDR1 and CDR2: SGHTA and FQGNSA. With 5 bases clipped from V and 2 bases from J, the junction kept 6 bases outside the gene matches. The CDR3 is 15 residues long. The DNA for the CDR3 is TGTGCCAGCAGCGCCATGGGACAGACCTACAATGAGCAGTTCTTC. Protein: CASSAMGQTYNEQFF.

The chain couples TRBV6-1 to TRBJ2-5, with 9 nucleotides matching TRBD2. This CDR3 contains 14 residues. Germline V gene lookup returns CDR1 MNHNS and CDR2 SASEGT. V lost 6 bases and J lost 7; bases outside the gene matches: 9. CDR3 protein: CASRLGLAQGTQYF. CDR3 coding DNA: TGTGCCAGCAGGCTAGGACTAGCGCAGGGGACCCAGTACTTC.

This clonotype was counted between two and nine times. This sequence joins TRBV5-4 and TRBJ2-1; 8 bases are a match to TRBD1. The CDR3 extends over 15 amino acids. Losses at the gene ends were 3 bases for V and 8 bases for J; bases not matched to a gene: 10. Germline V gene lookup returns CDR1 SGHNT and CDR2 YYREEE (reference sequence). The CDR3: CASSWPRGLDYEQFF. CDR3 sequence (DNA): TGTGCCAGCAGCTGGCCCAGGGGGCTGGACTATGAGCAGTTCTTC. Using reference TRBV5-4 and TRBJ2-1 for the parts outside the CDR3, the full variable domain is ETGVTQSPTHLIKTRGQQVTLRCSSQSGHNTVSWYQQALGQGPQFIFQYYREEENGRGNFPPRFSGLQFPNYSSELNVNALELDDSALYLCASSWPRGLDYEQFFGPGTRLTVL.

This clonotype showed up just a few times. The rearrangement links TRBV7-2 to TRBJ2-3; 7 nucleotides line up with TRBD2. The CDR3 has 17 residues. Germline CDR1 reads SGHTA; CDR2 reads FQGNSA. J was trimmed by 4 bases and V by 2 bases; bases with no gene match: 12. CDR3 nucleotides: TGTGCCAGCAGCTTACGGGGGAGGGCCCTAAATGCAGATACGCAGTATTTT. This sequence encodes CASSLRGRALNADTQYF.

At least ten counts were recorded for this clonotype. The J gene is TRBJ1-4, the V gene TRBV2; D uncertain. The CDR3 is made up of 17 amino acids. V gave up 4 bases and J gave up 8 bases, with 23 bases separating them. The germline gives CDR1 SNHLY, CDR2 FYNNEI. The CDR3 region is CASSATGILKLEEKLFF. The CDR3 DNA sequence: TGTGCCAGCAGTGCCACCGGGATCCTCAAACTAGAAGAAAAACTGTTTTTT. The entire variable domain, with the rest obtained from reference TRBV2 and TRBJ1-4, is as follows: EPEVTQTPSHQVTQMGQEVILRCVPISNHLYFYWYRQILGQKVEFLVSFYNNEISEKSEIFDDQFSVERPDGSNFTLKIRSTKLEDSAMYFCASSATGILKLEEKLFFGSGTQLSVL.

The chain is built from TRBV2 and TRBJ2-1; 12 bases are a match to TRBD2. CDR1 and CDR2 from the germline V gene are SNHLY and FYNNEI. The V segment lost 6 bases and the J segment 7 bases; nucleotides outside the gene matches: 7. CDR3 length: 15 amino acids. CDR3 protein: CASRQTSGSSNEQFF. CDR3 nucleotides: TGTGCCAGCAGACAGACTAGCGGGAGTTCTAATGAGCAGTTCTTC. The variable domain in full, with the rest retrieved from reference TRBV2 and TRBJ2-1, is EPEVTQTPSHQVTQMGQEVILRCVPISNHLYFYWYRQILGQKVEFLVSFYNNEISEKSEIFDDQFSVERPDGSNFTLKIRSTKLEDSAMYFCASRQTSGSSNEQFFGPGTRLTVL.

There are many counts of this clonotype. This rearrangement joins TRBV7-2 to TRBJ1-2, with 7 positions matching TRBD1. V trimming: 4 bases; J trimming: 1 base; junction bases outside the gene matches: 0. This CDR3 has 13 amino acids. The germline V gene encodes CDR1 SGHTA and CDR2 FQGNSA. The CDR3 spells CASSWDSNYGYTF. CDR3 coding DNA: TGTGCCAGCAGCTGGGACAGTAACTATGGCTACACCTTC.

This chain connects TRBV12-3 or TRBV12-4 to TRBJ2-1; D is uncertain. This CDR3 has 14 amino acids. V shed 0 bases and J shed 8 bases, with 11 bases lying between them. The CDR3 region has the DNA TGTGCCAGCAGTTTAGCGTCTAGTCTCGATGAGCAGTTCTTC. This sequence encodes CASSLASSLDEQFF.